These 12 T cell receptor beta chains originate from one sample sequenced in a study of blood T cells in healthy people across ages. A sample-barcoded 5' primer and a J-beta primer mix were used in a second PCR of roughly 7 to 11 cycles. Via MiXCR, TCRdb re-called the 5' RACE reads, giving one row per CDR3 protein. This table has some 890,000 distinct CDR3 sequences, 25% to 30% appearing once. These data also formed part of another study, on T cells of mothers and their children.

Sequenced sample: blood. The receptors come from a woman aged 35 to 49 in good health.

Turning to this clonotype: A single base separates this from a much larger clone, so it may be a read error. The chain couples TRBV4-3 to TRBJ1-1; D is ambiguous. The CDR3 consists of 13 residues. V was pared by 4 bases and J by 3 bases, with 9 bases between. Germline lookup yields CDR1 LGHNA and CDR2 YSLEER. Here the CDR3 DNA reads TGCGCCAGCAGCCCCCTAGAGGACACTGAAGCTTTCTTT. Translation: CASSPLEDTEAFF.

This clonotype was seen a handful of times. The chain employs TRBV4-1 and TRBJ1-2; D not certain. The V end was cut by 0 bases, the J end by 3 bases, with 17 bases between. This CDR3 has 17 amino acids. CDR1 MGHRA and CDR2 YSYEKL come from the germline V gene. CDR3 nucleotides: TGCGCCAGCAGCCAAGATTCAGGTACAGCCTACCACTATGGCTACACCTTC. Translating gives CASSQDSGTAYHYGYTF.

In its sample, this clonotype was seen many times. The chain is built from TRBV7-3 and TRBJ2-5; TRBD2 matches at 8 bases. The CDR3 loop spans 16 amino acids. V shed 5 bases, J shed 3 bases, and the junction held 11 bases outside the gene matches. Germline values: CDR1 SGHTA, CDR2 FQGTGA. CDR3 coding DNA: TGTGCCAGCAGCCCCTCGGGACTAGGGAGGGAAGAGACCCAGTACTTC. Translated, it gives CASSPSGLGREETQYF. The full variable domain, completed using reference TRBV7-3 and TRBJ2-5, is GAGVSQTPSNKVTEKGKYVELRCDPISGHTALYWYRQSLGQGPEFLIYFQGTGAADDSGLPNDRFFAVRPEGSVSTLKIQRTERGDSAVYLCASSPSGLGREETQYFGPGTRLLVL.

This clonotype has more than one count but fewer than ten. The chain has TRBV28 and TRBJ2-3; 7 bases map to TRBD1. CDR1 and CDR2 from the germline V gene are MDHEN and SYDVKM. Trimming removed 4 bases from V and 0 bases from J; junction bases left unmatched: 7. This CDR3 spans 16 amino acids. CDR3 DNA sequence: TGTGCCAGCAGTTCCCCCGGGACAGAAAGCACAGATACGCAGTATTTT. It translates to CASSSPGTESTDTQYF.

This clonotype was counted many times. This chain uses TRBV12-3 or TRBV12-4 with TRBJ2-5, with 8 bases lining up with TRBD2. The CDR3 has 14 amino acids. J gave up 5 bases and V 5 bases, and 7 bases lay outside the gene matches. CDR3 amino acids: CASSHGGASETQYF. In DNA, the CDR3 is TGTGCCAGCAGTCACGGGGGGGCCTCGGAGACCCAGTACTTC.

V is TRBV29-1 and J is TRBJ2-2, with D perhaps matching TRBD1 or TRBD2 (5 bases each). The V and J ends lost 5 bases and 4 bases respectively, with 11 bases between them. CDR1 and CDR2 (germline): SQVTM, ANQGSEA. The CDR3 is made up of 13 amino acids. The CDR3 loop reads CSVSWGSTGELFF. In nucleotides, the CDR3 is TGCAGCGTTTCGTGGGGGAGCACCGGGGAGCTGTTTTTT.

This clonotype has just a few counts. CDR3 protein: CASRTSTSGAETQYF. CDR3 DNA: TGTGCCAGCAGAACATCGACTAGCGGGGCAGAGACCCAGTACTTC. The chain couples TRBV28 to TRBJ2-5; 11 bases match TRBD2. This CDR3 comprises 15 residues. CDR1 is MDHEN and CDR2 is SYDVKM in the germline V gene. Trimming removed 6 bases from V and 4 bases from J; junction bases left unmatched: 7.

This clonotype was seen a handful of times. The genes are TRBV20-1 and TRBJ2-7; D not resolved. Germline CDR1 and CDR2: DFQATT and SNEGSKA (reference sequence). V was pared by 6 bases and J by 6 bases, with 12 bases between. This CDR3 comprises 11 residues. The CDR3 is CSAAPSREQYF. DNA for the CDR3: TGCAGTGCCGCCCCGTCACGCGAGCAGTACTTC.

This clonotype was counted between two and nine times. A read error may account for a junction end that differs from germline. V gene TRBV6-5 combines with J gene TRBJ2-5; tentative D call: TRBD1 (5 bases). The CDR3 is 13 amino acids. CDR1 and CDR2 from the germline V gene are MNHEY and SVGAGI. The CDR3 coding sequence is TGTGCCGGCAGTTATAGGGGTACAGAGACCCAGTACTTC. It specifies CAGSYRGTETQYF.

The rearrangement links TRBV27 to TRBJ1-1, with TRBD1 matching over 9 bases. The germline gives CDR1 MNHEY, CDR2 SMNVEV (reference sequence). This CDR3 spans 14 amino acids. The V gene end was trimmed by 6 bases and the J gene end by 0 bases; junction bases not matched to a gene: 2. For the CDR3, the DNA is TGTGCCAGCAGACAGGGGGCTATGAACACTGAAGCTTTCTTT. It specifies CASRQGAMNTEAFF.

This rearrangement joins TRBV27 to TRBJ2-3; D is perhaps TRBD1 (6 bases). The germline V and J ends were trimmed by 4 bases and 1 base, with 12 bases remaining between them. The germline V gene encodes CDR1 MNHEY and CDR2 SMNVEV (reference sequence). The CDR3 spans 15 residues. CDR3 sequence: CASSSSPGGTDTQYF. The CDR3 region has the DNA TGTGCCAGCAGTTCGTCGCCAGGGGGCACAGATACGCAGTATTTT.

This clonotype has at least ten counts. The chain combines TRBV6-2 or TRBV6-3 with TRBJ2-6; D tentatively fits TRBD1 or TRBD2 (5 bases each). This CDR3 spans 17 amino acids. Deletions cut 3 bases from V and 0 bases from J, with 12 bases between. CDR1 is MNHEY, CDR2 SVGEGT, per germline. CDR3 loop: CASSYGTSNSGANVLTF. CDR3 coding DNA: TGTGCCAGCAGTTATGGGACCTCCAACTCTGGGGCCAACGTCCTGACTTTC.